This record covers a single T cell receptor beta chain. This sample was included in a study of T cells in localized non-small cell lung cancer. Sequencing was performed with immunoSEQ multiplex PCR; in TCRdb, only in-frame clones are kept and a portion is missing. The table has tens of thousands of clones, 80% to 90% seen once. The CDR3 loop spans 16 amino acids. The V call is TRBV1, the J call TRBJ2-2; TRBD1, the table's D call, was not compared with the DNA. TRBV1 represents a pseudogene. The sequencing used peripheral blood, collected before any cancer treatment. The source of this sequence is a male donor aged 60 or over with stage I squamous cell lung carcinoma. CDR3 bases: TGCACCAGCAGCCATACCGGGACACCGAACACCGGGGAGCTGTTTTTT. Translation: CTSSHTGTPNTGELFF.